This T cell receptor beta chain was obtained from a study of STAT5B mutations in CD4+ large granular lymphocyte leukemia. Repertoires were generated with immunoSEQ multiplex PCR, while TCRdb's copy carries only in-frame clones and drops some. The data hold 35,000 to 45,000 clones, with about 86% observed a single time. The table lists this clone with a count of one. The clonotype was recovered from a human donor in good health. Sequenced input: CD4+ T cells from blood buffy coats.

In nucleotides, the CDR3 is TGTGCCAGCAGCGTAGAATTCCACCGCTACACCTTC. This encodes CASSVEFHRYTF. The chain carries TRBV9 and TRBJ1-2, with D uncertain. Germline CDR1 is SGDLS and CDR2 is YYNGEE. CDR3 length: 12 residues. Trimming took 0 bases from V and 9 from J, leaving 9 bases between them. The full variable domain, its missing parts supplied by reference TRBV9 and TRBJ1-2, is DSGVTQTPKHLITATGQRVTLRCSPRSGDLSVYWYQQSLDQGLQFLIQYYNGEERAKGNILERFSAQQFPDLHSELNLSSLELGDSALYFCASSVEFHRYTFGSGTRLTVV.